Listed below are T cell receptor beta chains from one sample, sequenced in a study of blood T cell repertoires in COVID-19. The method was immunoSEQ multiplex PCR; TCRdb's version includes in-frame clones alone and lacks a portion of them. Of tens of thousands of clones detected, approximately 86% appear once; the ten largest clones hold about 26%. The sequencing sample was made of peripheral blood. The source is a woman aged 80 or over with active or convalescent COVID-19. CDR3s include the opening cysteine and the closing phenylalanine or tryptophan. D genes are given only for firm matches. Not all rows give a size; the values are once, few, many and, for expanded clones, a class.

V: TRBV9
D: NA
J: TRBJ2-7
size: NA
CDR3: CASSVEGLPTEQYF
DNA: TGTGCCAGCAGCGTAGAGGGACTCCCCACCGAGCAGTACTTC

V: TRBV4-1
D: TRBD1
J: TRBJ1-6
size: NA
CDR3: CASSHAGTGKSSYNSPLHF
DNA: TGCGCCAGCAGCCATGCCGGGACAGGGAAGAGCTCCTATAATTCACCCCTCCACTTT

V: TRBV5-1
D: NA
J: TRBJ2-7
size: NA
CDR3: CASSPAGGYEQYF
DNA: TGCGCCAGCAGCCCAGCAGGTGGGTACGAGCAGTACTTC

V: TRBV15
D: NA
J: TRBJ2-4
size: NA
CDR3: CATSRAPGFSKNIQYF
DNA: TGTGCCACCAGCAGAGCTCCGGGTTTTTCCAAAAACATTCAGTACTTC

V: TRBV6-2/TRBV6-3
D: TRBD1
J: TRBJ2-2
size: once
CDR3: CASSPTLDRGRTGELFF
DNA: TGTGCCAGCAGCCCTACCTTAGACAGGGGGAGGACCGGGGAGCTGTTTTTT

V: TRBV12-3/TRBV12-4
D: NA
J: TRBJ2-3
size: once
CDR3: CASSQIDTQYF
DNA: TGTGCCAGCAGCCAAATAGATACGCAGTATTTT

V: TRBV11-2
D: NA
J: TRBJ1-6
size: NA
CDR3: CATRQDNSPLHF
DNA: TGTGCCACCCGACAGGATAATTCACCCCTCCACTTT

V: TRBV7-3
D: TRBD2
J: TRBJ2-1
size: NA
CDR3: CASSLMLASGANEQFF
DNA: TGTGCCAGCAGCTTAATGCTGGCTAGCGGGGCCAATGAGCAGTTCTTC

V: TRBV4-1
D: TRBD1
J: TRBJ2-2
size: NA
CDR3: CASSQVPRRTGDGELFF
DNA: TGCGCCAGCAGCCAAGTACCAAGAAGGACAGGGGACGGGGAGCTGTTTTTT

V: TRBV5-6
D: NA
J: TRBJ1-2
size: NA
CDR3: CASSLRSGAYGYTF
DNA: TGTGCCAGCAGCTTGCGCTCAGGGGCCTATGGCTACACCTTC

V: TRBV9
D: TRBD2
J: TRBJ2-3
size: NA
CDR3: CASSVGVAGGLLSTDTQYF
DNA: TGTGCCAGCAGCGTAGGGGTAGCGGGGGGCCTTCTTAGCACAGATACGCAGTATTTT

V: TRBV28
D: NA
J: TRBJ1-1
size: NA
CDR3: CASKPPTVNTEAFF
DNA: TGTGCCAGCAAACCTCCGACAGTGAACACTGAAGCTTTCTTT

V: TRBV6-5
D: NA
J: TRBJ1-4
size: NA
CDR3: CASSYTPTTGEKLFF
DNA: TGTGCCAGCAGTTACACTCCTACCACGGGTGAAAAACTGTTTTTT

V: TRBV5-5
D: NA
J: TRBJ2-7
size: NA
CDR3: CASSRGYEQYF
DNA: TGTGCCAGCAGTCGGGGGTACGAGCAGTACTTC

V: TRBV6-5
D: NA
J: TRBJ1-5
size: NA
CDR3: CASIAAGLFNQPQHF
DNA: TGTGCCAGCATCGCGGCAGGGCTCTTTAATCAGCCCCAGCATTTT

V: TRBV24-1
D: TRBD1
J: TRBJ2-1
size: NA
CDR3: CATRGPRDRVRLEQFF
DNA: TGTGCCACCAGGGGGCCCCGGGACAGGGTCAGGCTAGAGCAGTTCTTC

V: TRBV18
D: NA
J: TRBJ1-1
size: NA
CDR3: CASSPPGLNTEAFF
DNA: TGTGCCAGCTCACCCCCCGGTTTGAACACTGAAGCTTTCTTT

V: TRBV19
D: TRBD1
J: TRBJ1-4
size: NA
CDR3: CASSTPGQGTEKLFF
DNA: TGTGCCAGTAGTACGCCGGGACAGGGAACTGAAAAACTGTTTTTT

V: TRBV7-6
D: TRBD2
J: TRBJ2-1
size: NA
CDR3: CASSLESLAGGAQKTYNEQFF
DNA: TGTGCCAGCAGCTTAGAATCCCTAGCGGGGGGCGCCCAAAAAACCTACAATGAGCAGTTCTTC

V: TRBV5-1
D: NA
J: TRBJ2-6
size: NA
CDR3: CASSPSPSGANVLTF
DNA: TGCGCCAGCAGCCCCTCCCCCTCTGGGGCCAACGTCCTGACTTTC

V: TRBV4-2
D: NA
J: TRBJ1-6
size: NA
CDR3: CASSQDRQEENSPLHF
DNA: TGTGCCAGCAGCCAAGATCGTCAGGAGGAGAATTCACCCCTCCACTTT

V: TRBV11-2
D: TRBD1
J: TRBJ2-7
size: NA
CDR3: CASSFQGAGSYEQYF
DNA: TGTGCCAGCAGCTTTCAGGGGGCCGGCTCCTACGAGCAGTACTTC

V: TRBV19
D: NA
J: TRBJ1-2
size: NA
CDR3: CASSTPTNYGYTF
DNA: TGTGCCAGTAGTACACCTACTAACTATGGCTACACCTTC

V: TRBV7-9
D: TRBD1
J: TRBJ2-7
size: NA
CDR3: CASSSSDRDYEQYF
DNA: TGTGCCAGCAGCTCTTCGGACAGGGACTACGAGCAGTACTTC

V: TRBV5-4
D: TRBD2
J: TRBJ2-2
size: NA
CDR3: CASSRRLAGSGELFF
DNA: TGTGCCAGCAGCCGCCGGCTAGCGGGATCCGGGGAGCTGTTTTTT

V: TRBV19
D: TRBD1
J: TRBJ1-2
size: NA
CDR3: CASSPSTGGADGYTF
DNA: TGTGCCAGTAGTCCGTCGACAGGGGGCGCAGATGGCTACACCTTC

V: TRBV7-2
D: NA
J: TRBJ2-5
size: NA
CDR3: CASSPRTVQTQYF
DNA: TGTGCCAGCAGCCCGCGGACTGTGCAGACCCAGTACTTC

V: TRBV6-6
D: TRBD1
J: TRBJ2-7
size: NA
CDR3: CASSSTGGTYEQYF
DNA: TGTGCCAGCAGTTCCACAGGGGGTACGTACGAGCAGTACTTC

V: TRBV6-5
D: TRBD1
J: TRBJ2-5
size: NA
CDR3: CASSTSDRGGETQYF
DNA: TGTGCCAGCAGTACCTCCGACAGGGGTGGAGAGACCCAGTACTTC

V: TRBV7-2
D: NA
J: TRBJ2-5
size: few
CDR3: CASSVGLTRSGAQYF
DNA: TGTGCCAGCAGCGTGGGCTTGACTCGATCGGGGGCCCAGTACTTC

V: TRBV15
D: TRBD1
J: TRBJ2-1
size: NA
CDR3: CATSRETGGYNEQFF
DNA: TGTGCCACCAGCAGAGAGACAGGGGGATACAATGAGCAGTTCTTC

V: TRBV2
D: NA
J: TRBJ1-4
size: once
CDR3: CASRYKQGQKLFF
DNA: TGTGCCAGCAGATATAAACAGGGACAAAAACTGTTTTTT

V: TRBV7-2
D: NA
J: TRBJ2-5
size: NA
CDR3: CASSFYREETQYF
DNA: TGTGCCAGCAGCTTTTACAGGGAAGAGACCCAGTACTTC

V: TRBV6-5
D: TRBD1
J: TRBJ2-3
size: NA
CDR3: CASSSGGITDTQYF
DNA: TGTGCCAGCAGCTCAGGGGGCATCACAGATACGCAGTATTTT

V: TRBV10-3
D: NA
J: TRBJ1-2
size: NA
CDR3: CAISDQGPDIGGYTF
DNA: TGTGCCATCAGTGATCAGGGGCCGGATATAGGGGGCTACACCTTC

V: TRBV5-1
D: TRBD2
J: TRBJ2-7
size: NA
CDR3: CASSPQRGNSDEQYF
DNA: TGCGCCAGCAGCCCTCAGCGGGGGAATTCCGACGAGCAGTACTTC

V: TRBV10-3
D: NA
J: TRBJ2-1
size: NA
CDR3: CAISDGSSYNEQFF
DNA: TGTGCCATCAGTGACGGGAGCTCCTACAATGAGCAGTTCTTC

V: TRBV19
D: NA
J: TRBJ1-1
size: once
CDR3: CASSIRGARNTEAFF
DNA: TGTGCCAGTAGTATACGTGGAGCCAGGAACACTGAAGCTTTCTTT

V: TRBV29-1
D: NA
J: TRBJ1-2
size: NA
CDR3: CSVGGSGDNYGYTF
DNA: TGCAGCGTTGGAGGTTCAGGGGATAACTATGGCTACACCTTC

V: TRBV5-1
D: TRBD1
J: TRBJ2-1
size: NA
CDR3: CASSPPAGQGPIFAHNEQFF
DNA: TGCGCCAGCAGCCCCCCTGCGGGACAGGGCCCGATTTTTGCACACAATGAGCAGTTCTTC

V: TRBV10-1
D: TRBD1
J: TRBJ2-2
size: NA
CDR3: CASKGQGADTGELFF
DNA: TGCGCCAGCAAAGGACAGGGGGCGGACACCGGGGAGCTGTTTTTT

V: TRBV2
D: TRBD2
J: TRBJ2-5
size: few
CDR3: CASSEPSGVMGTQYF
DNA: TGTGCCAGCAGTGAGCCTAGCGGTGTTATGGGGACCCAGTACTTC

V: TRBV19
D: TRBD1
J: TRBJ2-7
size: NA
CDR3: CASRPVGDSSYEQYF
DNA: TGTGCCAGTAGGCCTGTTGGGGACAGCTCCTACGAGCAGTACTTC

V: TRBV3-1/TRBV3-2
D: NA
J: TRBJ2-6
size: NA
CDR3: CASSQLGGAGANVLTF
DNA: TGTGCCAGCAGCCAGCTAGGAGGGGCCGGGGCCAACGTCCTGACTTTC

V: TRBV7-8
D: TRBD1
J: TRBJ1-4
size: NA
CDR3: CASSVYRGLGEKLFF
DNA: TGTGCCAGCAGCGTCTACAGGGGCCTTGGGGAAAAACTGTTTTTT

V: TRBV5-1
D: NA
J: TRBJ1-1
size: NA
CDR3: CASSLDGRDSGEAFF
DNA: TGCGCCAGCAGCTTGGATGGCAGGGATTCCGGTGAAGCTTTCTTT

V: TRBV18
D: TRBD1
J: TRBJ1-2
size: NA
CDR3: CASSKHPGQGNGYTF
DNA: TGTGCCAGCTCAAAACACCCGGGACAGGGAAATGGCTACACCTTC

V: TRBV18
D: NA
J: TRBJ2-1
size: NA
CDR3: CASSPIEYGTSSYNEQFF
DNA: TGTGCCAGCTCACCAATCGAGTATGGGACAAGCTCTTACAATGAGCAGTTCTTC

V: TRBV14
D: NA
J: TRBJ1-5
size: NA
CDR3: CASSRRAGWDQPQHF
DNA: TGTGCCAGCAGCCGGAGGGCGGGTTGGGATCAGCCCCAGCATTTT

V: TRBV5-1
D: NA
J: TRBJ1-2
size: NA
CDR3: CASSLGRRGSGGYTF
DNA: TGCGCCAGCAGCTTGGGGAGACGAGGGTCCGGTGGCTACACCTTC

V: TRBV28
D: TRBD1
J: TRBJ1-5
size: NA
CDR3: CASSPPRVGTGFQHF
DNA: TGTGCCAGCAGCCCCCCCCGGGTAGGGACAGGGTTCCAGCATTTT

V: TRBV18
D: TRBD1
J: TRBJ2-7
size: NA
CDR3: CASSPTGTGVYEQYF
DNA: TGTGCCAGCTCACCAACCGGGACAGGGGTCTACGAGCAGTACTTC

V: TRBV15
D: NA
J: TRBJ2-7
size: NA
CDR3: CATSRGRPDSYEQYF
DNA: TGTGCCACCAGCAGAGGGAGGCCTGACTCCTACGAGCAGTACTTC